The clone carrying this T cell receptor beta chain turned up a few times. TCRdb re-derived calls from the 5' RACE reads in MiXCR, one entry per CDR3 protein. The sample carries 350,000 to 400,000 distinct CDR3 sequences, around 30% recorded once. The data are from a study of identical twins' blood T cells. The V end lost 4 bases, the J end lost 8 bases, and 13 bases lay between the germline ends. Germline CDR1 and CDR2: SGDLS and YYNGEE. The length of the CDR3 is 14 residues. The chain combines TRBV9 with TRBJ1-6, with D perhaps matching TRBD1 (6 bases). The sequencing input was PBMCs. The receptor was isolated from a woman aged 18 to 55 in good health. The CDR3 DNA reads TGTGCCAGCAGCATCGGACAGCTTGATTCACCCCTCCACTTT. Protein: CASSIGQLDSPLHF.